The 28 T cell receptor beta chains given below trace back to one sample, sequenced in a study of molecular identifiers for immune sequencing clone quantification. TCRdb re-derived calls from the PCR reads in MiXCR, one entry per CDR3 protein. The repertoire holds about 100,000 distinct CDR3 sequences, with 21% as singletons. Sequences were obtained from naive CD8+ T cells from blood, with Jurkat cell RNA spiked in. The sample's subset: FACS-sorted CD8+CD4-CCR7+CD45RA+ naive T cells. Receptors were obtained from a human donor in good health. Some libraries in this study had Jurkat cell RNA spiked in.

The gene calls are TRBV5-6 and TRBJ1-1; D is perhaps TRBD1 (5 bases). This CDR3 comprises 12 residues. The V end lost 4 bases, the J end lost 10 bases, and 14 bases lay between the germline ends. Germline V lookup: CDR1 SGHDT, CDR2 YYEEEE. CDR3 sequence (DNA): TGTGCCAGCAGCCTAGGGACTGTGGGAGCTTTCTTT. Its protein product is CASSLGTVGAFF.

This clonotype was detected many times. The CDR3 protein is CASSWTSGSSYEQYF. CDR3 bases: TGTGCCAGCAGTTGGACTAGCGGAAGCTCCTACGAGCAGTACTTC. The genes are TRBV6-5 and TRBJ2-7; 10 bases are shared with TRBD2. The CDR3 is made up of 15 amino acids. Germline loops: CDR1 MNHEY, CDR2 SVGAGI. Trimming removed 4 bases from V and 0 bases from J; junction bases left unmatched: 3.

At least ten counts were recorded for this clonotype. The chain uses TRBV9 and TRBJ1-1; D is ambiguous. From germline, CDR1 is SGDLS and CDR2 YYNGEE. V was shortened by 0 bases and J by 1 base, with 7 bases between the two germline ends. The CDR3 runs 14 residues. The DNA of the CDR3 is TGTGCCAGCAGCGTAGTAGCAGGGAACACTGAAGCTTTCTTT. Translated, it gives CASSVVAGNTEAFF. The whole variable domain, remainder taken from reference TRBV9 and TRBJ1-1, is DSGVTQTPKHLITATGQRVTLRCSPRSGDLSVYWYQQSLDQGLQFLIQYYNGEERAKGNILERFSAQQFPDLHSELNLSSLELGDSALYFCASSVVAGNTEAFFGQGTRLTVV.

Regarding this clonotype: Just one base apart from a much larger clone, this may be a read error. This chain connects TRBV4-3 to TRBJ2-3, with D unresolved. The germline CDR1 and CDR2 sequences are LGHNA and YSLEER. CDR3 length equals 13 residues. The CDR3 nucleotides are TGCGCCAGCGGCCAAGCTTCGGTAGATACGCAGTATTTT. Its translation is CASGQASVDTQYF.

This clonotype was seen a handful of times. V and J are TRBV28 and TRBJ1-6; TRBD1 matches at 7 bases. There are 14 residues in the CDR3. Losses at the gene ends were 6 bases for V and 9 bases for J; bases not matched to a gene: 8. Germline CDR1 is MDHEN and CDR2 is SYDVKM. The CDR3 DNA reads TGTGCCAGCAGGCACCGGGACAGCTGTTCACCCCTCCACTTT. It encodes CASRHRDSCSPLHF.

Ten or more counts support this clonotype. The V gene is TRBV7-9, the J gene TRBJ2-7; D gene ambiguous. The CDR3 is 15 amino acids. Germline V lookup: CDR1 SEHNR, CDR2 FQNEAQ (reference sequence). The germline V and J ends were trimmed by 3 bases and 4 bases, with 16 bases remaining between them. The DNA of the CDR3 is TGTGCCAGCAGCTTCGGGCCCAAGGGTCCATACGAGCAGTACTTC. Its translation: CASSFGPKGPYEQYF.

This clonotype was picked up a small number of times. The chain couples TRBV24-1 to TRBJ2-1; 13 bases fit TRBD2. Germline V gene data show CDR1 as KGHDR and CDR2 as SFDVKD. With 4 bases clipped from V and 0 bases from J, the junction kept 2 bases outside the gene matches. The CDR3 contains 17 residues. The CDR3, as DNA: TGTGCCACCAGTGAAGGGACTAGCGGGAACTCCTACAATGAGCAGTTCTTC. It specifies CATSEGTSGNSYNEQFF.

The table lists this clonotype with many counts. The V gene is TRBV6-2 or TRBV6-3, the J gene TRBJ1-1; the D is unclear. Germline V CDR1 and CDR2: MNHEY, SVGEGT. Trimming shortened V by 2 bases and J by 4 bases, and 8 bases separated the two germline ends. The CDR3 sequence is 13 residues long. The DNA of the CDR3 is TGTGCCAGCAGTTACCCGTACCGCACTGAAGCTTTCTTT. This encodes CASSYPYRTEAFF.

The sample holds many counts of this clonotype. In DNA, the CDR3 is TGTGCCAGTACCGGGAACTACGAGCAGTACTTC. The encoded protein is CASTGNYEQYF. The V gene is TRBV28, the J gene TRBJ2-7; possible D gene TRBD2, 5 bases. The CDR3 spans 11 residues. V was pared by 9 bases and J by 3 bases, with 9 bases between. The germline CDR1 and CDR2 sequences are MDHEN and SYDVKM.

Turning to this clonotype: A junction boundary mismatches the germline segment, possibly from a read error. The chain uses TRBV5-6 and TRBJ2-7; no firm D call. The V gene's germline CDR1 is SGHDT and CDR2 YYEEEE. The CDR3 is 14 amino acids. CDR3 residues: CASSLEVGSYGQYF. CDR3 sequence (DNA): TGTGCCAGCAGCTTGGAGGTGGGATCCTACGGGCAGTACTTC.

This clonotype was seen a few times. The V gene is TRBV19, the J gene TRBJ1-2, with 8 bases lining up with TRBD1. Looked up from germline, CDR1 is LNHDA and CDR2 is SQIVND (reference sequence). The length of the CDR3 is 14 residues. The V and J ends lost 7 bases and 3 bases, in that order; junction bases with no gene match: 7. CDR3 region: CASTFQGAYYGYTF. CDR3 sequence (DNA): TGTGCCAGTACCTTCCAGGGGGCGTACTATGGCTACACCTTC.

This clonotype was seen many times. The V and J genes are TRBV6-2 or TRBV6-3 and TRBJ1-1; D not resolved. Germline-derived CDR1 and CDR2 are MNHEY and SVGEGT. V shed 7 bases and J shed 0 bases, with 12 bases lying between them. The CDR3 extends over 14 amino acids. In DNA form, the CDR3 reads TGTGCCAGCACCCTGACACTTATGAACACTGAAGCTTTCTTT. This sequence encodes CASTLTLMNTEAFF.

The genes are TRBV12-3 or TRBV12-4 and TRBJ1-4; the D is unclear. The CDR3 extends over 15 amino acids. With 3 bases removed from V and 0 bases from J, the gap between germline ends came to 8 bases. The CDR3 sequence is CASSLGIATNEKLFF. In DNA form, the CDR3 reads TGTGCCAGCAGTTTGGGTATCGCAACTAATGAAAAACTGTTTTTT.

A few counts support this clonotype. In DNA form, the CDR3 reads TGTGCCAGCAGTAATAACGGGGGGACAGATACGCAGTATTTT. This gives the protein CASSNNGGTDTQYF. The rearrangement uses TRBV7-6 and TRBJ2-3, with 7 bases identical to TRBD2. Germline V gene sequence: CDR1 SGHVS, CDR2 FNYEAQ. CDR3 length equals 14 residues. Trimming at V came to 6 bases and at J to 3 bases, leaving 6 bases not matched to a gene.

This clonotype has ten or more counts. The chain joins TRBV4-1 to TRBJ2-7; weak D call: TRBD1 (6 bases). The CDR3 is made up of 15 amino acids. Germline V CDR1 and CDR2: MGHRA, YSYEKL. V was clipped by 1 base and J by 7 bases, with 17 bases between them. For the CDR3, the DNA is TGCGCCAGCAGCCAAGTGGGGACATCCTTCGAGGAGCAGTACTTC. Translation gives CASSQVGTSFEEQYF.

This clonotype was counted many times. The chain combines TRBV4-3 with TRBJ1-1; possible D gene TRBD1, 6 bases. CDR1 is LGHNA, CDR2 YSLEER, per germline. CDR3 length: 16 amino acids. The V and J ends lost 1 base and 5 bases respectively, with 17 bases between them. The CDR3, as DNA: TGCGCCAGCAGCCAAGGGGAGACAGGATTTGTTACTGAAGCTTTCTTT. It is translated as CASSQGETGFVTEAFF.

This clonotype was seen ten or more times. This chain links TRBV27 with TRBJ1-3, with a weak D call TRBD1 (6 bases). With 2 bases removed from V and 1 base from J, the gap between germline ends came to 6 bases. Germline V gene data show CDR1 as MNHEY and CDR2 as SMNVEV (reference sequence). The CDR3 contains 14 residues. In DNA, the CDR3 is TGTGCCAGCAGTTTAAGGGGGTCTGGAAACACCATATATTTT. The encoded protein is CASSLRGSGNTIYF.

The chain joins TRBV12-3 or TRBV12-4 to TRBJ2-6; D unclear. CDR3 length: 18 residues. The V and J ends lost 2 bases and 0 bases respectively, with 14 bases between them. CDR3 DNA: TGTGCCAGCAGTTTAATAAGCCTAATGACCTCTGGGGCCAACGTCCTGACTTTC. Translated: CASSLISLMTSGANVLTF.

The chain uses TRBV19 and TRBJ1-1; 7 bases align to TRBD1. Trimming removed 5 bases from V and 1 base from J; junction bases left unmatched: 4. Germline assignment: CDR1 LNHDA and CDR2 SQIVND (reference sequence). CDR3 length: 14 amino acids. The CDR3 sequence is CASSPGQENTEAFF. The CDR3 coding sequence is TGTGCCAGTAGTCCAGGACAGGAGAACACTGAAGCTTTCTTT. Combining the CDR3 with reference TRBV19 and TRBJ1-1 gives the whole variable domain DGGITQSPKYLFRKEGQNVTLSCEQNLNHDAMYWYRQDPGQGLRLIYYSQIVNDFQKGDIAEGYSVSREKKESFPLTVTSAQKNPTAFYLCASSPGQENTEAFFGQGTRLTVV.

There are a few counts of this clonotype. The chain is built from TRBV5-6 and TRBJ1-2, with D possibly TRBD1 on 5 matching bases. Trimming cost V 2 bases and J 7 bases, with 12 bases left between them. Germline values: CDR1 SGHDT, CDR2 YYEEEE. CDR3 length: 13 amino acids. CDR3 amino acids: CASSFRGGSGYTF. CDR3 in DNA: TGTGCCAGCAGCTTCCGGGGGGGGAGTGGCTACACCTTC.

This clonotype was detected ten times or more. The V call is TRBV20-1, the J call TRBJ2-3; maybe TRBD2 (6 bases). CDR1 is DFQATT and CDR2 is SNEGSKA in the germline V gene (reference sequence). Trimming stripped 8 bases from V and 5 bases from J, with 17 bases between. The CDR3 is made up of 13 amino acids. CDR3 protein: CSSKGGTGDTQYF. DNA of the CDR3: TGCAGTAGCAAGGGCGGGACCGGAGATACGCAGTATTTT.

This clonotype has ten or more counts. The rearrangement links TRBV4-1 to TRBJ2-2, with D unresolved. The V end was cut by 0 bases, the J end by 0 bases, with 5 bases between. This CDR3 has 15 amino acids. Germline CDR1 and CDR2: MGHRA and YSYEKL. CDR3 sequence: CASSQDEPNTGELFF. The CDR3 DNA reads TGCGCCAGCAGCCAAGATGAACCGAACACCGGGGAGCTGTTTTTT.

This clonotype was observed many times. The chain joins TRBV13 to TRBJ2-7, with D unclear. The CDR3 totals 12 residues. Per germline, CDR1 PRHDT and CDR2 FYEKMQ (reference sequence). V was trimmed by 1 base and J by 6 bases, leaving 7 bases between them. The CDR3 DNA follows: TGTGCCAGCAGCTTAGTCCCCCTCGAGCAGTACTTC. This translates into CASSLVPLEQYF.

This clonotype occurred many times. The chain couples TRBV4-3 to TRBJ2-7, with 13 bases fitting TRBD2. The germline gives CDR1 LGHNA, CDR2 YSLEER. V shed 0 bases and J 0 bases; nucleotides not matched to a gene: 2. This CDR3 is built from 17 residues. Here the CDR3 DNA reads TGCGCCAGCAGCCAAGATAGGACTAGCGGGAGCTCCTACGAGCAGTACTTC. It specifies CASSQDRTSGSSYEQYF.

This clonotype was picked up a small number of times. This sequence joins TRBV12-3 or TRBV12-4 and TRBJ1-5; D remains ambiguous. The CDR3 is 13 amino acids. V was clipped by 5 bases and J by 0 bases, with 5 bases between them. Here the CDR3 DNA reads TGTGCCAGCAGTCCGAATAGCAATCAGCCCCAGCATTTT. Translating gives CASSPNSNQPQHF.

This clonotype was counted a single time. Given a much more abundant clone one base away, this may be a read error. The V gene is TRBV28, the J gene TRBJ2-5; D remains ambiguous. CDR3 size: 15 residues. V gave up 1 base and J gave up 4 bases, with 13 bases separating them. Germline V CDR1 and CDR2: MDHEN, SYDVKM. The CDR3 sequence is CASSLFGPPVETQYF. CDR3 in DNA: TGTGCCAGCAGTTTATTTGGCCCCCCCGTAGAGACCCAGTACTTC.

The chain combines TRBV30 with TRBJ2-1; D call uncertain. Looked up from germline, CDR1 is GTSNPN and CDR2 is SVGIG (reference sequence). The CDR3 runs 13 residues. Trimming shortened V by 0 bases and J by 8 bases, and 11 bases separated the two germline ends. CDR3 nucleotides: TGTGCCTGGAGTGTCGGACGGGTCTATGAGCAGTTCTTC. It translates to CAWSVGRVYEQFF.

The gene calls are TRBV2 and TRBJ2-1; 11 bases are a match to TRBD1. Trimming cost V 5 bases and J 7 bases; bases outside gene matches: 7. Germline V gives CDR1 SNHLY, CDR2 FYNNEI. The CDR3 length is 15 residues. In nucleotides, the CDR3 is TGTGCCAGCAGTTACGGACAGGGGGCTGGGAATGAGCAGTTCTTC. It translates to CASSYGQGAGNEQFF.